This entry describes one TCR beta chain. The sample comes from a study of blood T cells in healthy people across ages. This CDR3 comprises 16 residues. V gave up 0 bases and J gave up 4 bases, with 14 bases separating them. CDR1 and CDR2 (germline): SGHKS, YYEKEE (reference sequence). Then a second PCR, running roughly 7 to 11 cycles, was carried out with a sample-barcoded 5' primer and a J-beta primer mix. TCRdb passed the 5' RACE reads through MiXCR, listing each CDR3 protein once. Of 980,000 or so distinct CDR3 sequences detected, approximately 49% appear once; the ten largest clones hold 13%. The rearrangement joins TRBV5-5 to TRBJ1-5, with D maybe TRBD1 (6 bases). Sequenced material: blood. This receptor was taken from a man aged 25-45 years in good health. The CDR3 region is CASSLGPKGENQPQHF. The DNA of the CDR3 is TGTGCCAGCAGCTTGGGACCGAAGGGGGAAAATCAGCCCCAGCATTTT. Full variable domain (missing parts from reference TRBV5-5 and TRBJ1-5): DAGVTQSPTHLIKTRGQQVTLRCSPISGHKSVSWYQQVLGQGPQFIFQYYEKEERGRGNFPDRFSARQFPNYSSELNVNALLLGDSALYLCASSLGPKGENQPQHFGDGTRLSIL.